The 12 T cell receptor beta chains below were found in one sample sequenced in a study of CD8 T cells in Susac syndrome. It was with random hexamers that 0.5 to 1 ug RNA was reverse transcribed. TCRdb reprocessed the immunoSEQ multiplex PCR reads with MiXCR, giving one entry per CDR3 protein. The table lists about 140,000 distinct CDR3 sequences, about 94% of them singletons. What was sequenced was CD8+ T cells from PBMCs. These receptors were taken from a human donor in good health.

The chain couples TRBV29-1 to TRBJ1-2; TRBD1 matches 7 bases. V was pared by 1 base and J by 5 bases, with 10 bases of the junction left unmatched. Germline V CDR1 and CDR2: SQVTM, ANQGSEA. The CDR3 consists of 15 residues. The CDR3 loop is CSVEASRGLIYGYTF. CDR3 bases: TGCAGCGTTGAAGCCAGCAGGGGGTTAATTTATGGCTACACCTTC.

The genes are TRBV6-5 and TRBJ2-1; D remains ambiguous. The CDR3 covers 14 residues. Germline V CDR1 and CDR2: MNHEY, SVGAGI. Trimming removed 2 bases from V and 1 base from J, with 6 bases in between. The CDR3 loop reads CASSYPPSYNEQFF. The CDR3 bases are TGTGCCAGCAGTTACCCGCCTTCCTACAATGAGCAGTTCTTC.

The CDR3 loop is CASSLGGSTAEQYF. CDR3 DNA sequence: TGTGCCAGCAGTTTAGGGGGCAGTACCGCCGAGCAGTACTTC. This chain joins TRBV27 and TRBJ2-7; weak D call: TRBD1 (6 bases). Per the germline V gene, CDR1 is MNHEY and CDR2 is SMNVEV (reference sequence). Trimming took off 2 bases at V and 6 bases at J, with 14 bases between the two ends. CDR3 length equals 14 residues.

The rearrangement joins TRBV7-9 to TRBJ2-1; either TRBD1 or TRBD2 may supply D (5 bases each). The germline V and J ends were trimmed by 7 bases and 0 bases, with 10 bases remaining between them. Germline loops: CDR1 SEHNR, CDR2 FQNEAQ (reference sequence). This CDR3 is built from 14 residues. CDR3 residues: CASIRDGSYNEQFF. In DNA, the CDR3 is TGTGCCAGCATCAGGGACGGCTCCTACAATGAGCAGTTCTTC. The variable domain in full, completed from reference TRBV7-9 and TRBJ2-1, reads DTGVSQNPRHKITKRGQNVTFRCDPISEHNRLYWYRQTLGQGPEFLTYFQNEAQLEKSRLLSDRFSAERPKGSFSTLEIQRTEQGDSAMYLCASIRDGSYNEQFFGPGTRLTVL.

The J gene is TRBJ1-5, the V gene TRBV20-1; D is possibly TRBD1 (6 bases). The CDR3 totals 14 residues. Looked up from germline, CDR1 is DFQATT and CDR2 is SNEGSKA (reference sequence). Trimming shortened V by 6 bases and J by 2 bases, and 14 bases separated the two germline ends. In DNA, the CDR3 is TGCAGTGCGAGGGGGGGTAATGGCAATCAGCCCCAGCATTTT. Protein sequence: CSARGGNGNQPQHF.

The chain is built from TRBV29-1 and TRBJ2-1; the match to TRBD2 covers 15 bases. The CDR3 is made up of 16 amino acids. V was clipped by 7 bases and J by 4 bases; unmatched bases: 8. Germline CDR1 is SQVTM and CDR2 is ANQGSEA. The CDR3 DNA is TGCAGCGAAAATCCGGGACTAGCGGGAGGTTACAATGAGCAGTTCTTC. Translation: CSENPGLAGGYNEQFF.

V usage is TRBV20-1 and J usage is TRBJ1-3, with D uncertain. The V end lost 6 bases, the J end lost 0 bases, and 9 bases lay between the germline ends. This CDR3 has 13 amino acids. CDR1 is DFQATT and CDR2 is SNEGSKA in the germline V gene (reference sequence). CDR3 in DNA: TGCAGTGCCCTGGTTCTCTCTGGAAACACCATATATTTT. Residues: CSALVLSGNTIYF.

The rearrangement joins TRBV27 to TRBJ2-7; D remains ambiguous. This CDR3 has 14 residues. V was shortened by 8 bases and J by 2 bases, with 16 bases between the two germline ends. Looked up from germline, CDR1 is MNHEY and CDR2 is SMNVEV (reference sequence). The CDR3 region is CASSLRGETYEQYF. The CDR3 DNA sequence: TGTGCCAGCTCCCTTCGAGGTGAGACCTACGAGCAGTACTTC.

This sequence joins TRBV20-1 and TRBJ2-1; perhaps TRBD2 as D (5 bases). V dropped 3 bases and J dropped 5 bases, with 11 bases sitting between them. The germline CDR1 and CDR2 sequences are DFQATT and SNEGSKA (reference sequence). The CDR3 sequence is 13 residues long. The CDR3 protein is CSASGNNDNEQFF. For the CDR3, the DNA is TGCAGTGCTAGCGGGAATAACGACAATGAGCAGTTCTTC.

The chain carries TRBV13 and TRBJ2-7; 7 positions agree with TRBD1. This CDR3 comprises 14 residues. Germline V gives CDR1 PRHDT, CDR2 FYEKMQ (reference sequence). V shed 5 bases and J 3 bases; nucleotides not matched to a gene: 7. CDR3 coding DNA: TGTGCCAGCAGCCTCCGGGACAGAAACTACGAGCAGTACTTC. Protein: CASSLRDRNYEQYF.

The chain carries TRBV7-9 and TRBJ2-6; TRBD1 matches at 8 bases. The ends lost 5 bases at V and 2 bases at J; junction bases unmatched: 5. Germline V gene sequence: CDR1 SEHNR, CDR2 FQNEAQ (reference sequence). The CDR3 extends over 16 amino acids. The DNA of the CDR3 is TGTGCCAGCAGCCCGAAGACAGGGGCTGGGGCCAACGTCCTGACTTTC. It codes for CASSPKTGAGANVLTF.

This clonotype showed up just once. CDR3 in DNA: TGTGCCACAGGGGTGCCCCAGCATTTT. As protein: CATGVPQHF. This chain connects TRBV27 to TRBJ1-5; D possibly corresponds to TRBD1 (6 bases). Between the trimmed V and J ends, which lost 10 bases and 9 bases, there was a span of 7 bases. Per the germline V gene, CDR1 is MNHEY and CDR2 is SMNVEV (reference sequence). The CDR3 loop spans 9 amino acids.